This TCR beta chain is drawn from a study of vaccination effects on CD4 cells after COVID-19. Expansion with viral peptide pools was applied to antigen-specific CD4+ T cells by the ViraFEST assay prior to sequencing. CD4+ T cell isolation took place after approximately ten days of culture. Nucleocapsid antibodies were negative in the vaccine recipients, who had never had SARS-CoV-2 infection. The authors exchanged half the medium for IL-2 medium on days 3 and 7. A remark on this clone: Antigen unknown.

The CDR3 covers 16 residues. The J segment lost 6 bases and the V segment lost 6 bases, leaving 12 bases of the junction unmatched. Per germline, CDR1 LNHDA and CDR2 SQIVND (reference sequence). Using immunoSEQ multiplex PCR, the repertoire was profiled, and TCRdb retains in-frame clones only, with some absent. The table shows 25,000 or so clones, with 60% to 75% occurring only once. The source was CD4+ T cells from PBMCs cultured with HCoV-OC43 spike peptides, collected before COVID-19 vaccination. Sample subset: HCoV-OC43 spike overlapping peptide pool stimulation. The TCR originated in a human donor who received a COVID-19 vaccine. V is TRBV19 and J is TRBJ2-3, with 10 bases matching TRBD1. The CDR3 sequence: CASSAPRDRGRDTQYF. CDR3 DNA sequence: TGTGCCAGTAGCGCCCCCCGGGACAGGGGTCGGGATACGCAGTATTTT.